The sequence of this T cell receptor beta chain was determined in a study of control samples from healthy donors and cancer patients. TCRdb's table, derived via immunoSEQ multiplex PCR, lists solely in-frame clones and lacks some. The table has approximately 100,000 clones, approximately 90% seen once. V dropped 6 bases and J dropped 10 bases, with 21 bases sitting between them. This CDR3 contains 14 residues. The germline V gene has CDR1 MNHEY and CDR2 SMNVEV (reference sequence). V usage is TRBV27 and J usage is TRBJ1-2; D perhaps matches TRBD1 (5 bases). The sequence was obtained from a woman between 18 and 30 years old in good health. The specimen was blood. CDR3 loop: CASSHSRDLTTYTF. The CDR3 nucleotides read TGTGCCAGCAGCCACTCTAGGGACCTAACGACCTACACCTTC.